Described below is a single T cell receptor (beta chain) sequence and its context. This clonotype turned up a few times. No much larger clone is present one base from it, and per-base qualities are unavailable. Per the germline V gene, SQVTM is the CDR1 and ANQGSEA is the CDR2. The V and J ends are trimmed by 2 bases and 0 bases, leaving 18 bases between them. The CDR3 holds 17 amino acids from the cysteine to the phenylalanine. Only the CDR3 DNA stays, 51 bases, in frame from base 1. This specimen belongs to a study of T cells after yellow fever vaccination (dated by TCRdb to the late 2010s). Describing the broader study: The SMART-Seq v4 Ultra Low Input RNA kit was used to prepare libraries from fractions with low cell numbers. To follow T-cell clones before and after both primary and booster YFV17D yellow fever vaccination, bulk TCR alpha and beta repertoires underwent longitudinal sequencing. Two healthy male donors, one aged 18 to 30 and one aged 30 to 39 years, were included in the cohort. Blood samples were taken at several timepoints before and after primary and secondary immunization, and bulk PBMC replicates and cell subsets were isolated.

TCR cDNA was made using 5'RACE template switching, a step that added a universal primer site and unique molecular identifiers. Priming of cDNA synthesis was performed from both the TCR alpha and TCR beta constant segments. Library amplification involved two PCR steps, and the second step added sample barcodes and sequencing adapters. Sequencing of the libraries was done on either Illumina HiSeq 2500 (2x100 bp) or NovaSeq (2x150 bp). In the authors' own workflow: Reads were demultiplexed and collapsed into UMI consensus sequences with MIGEC, and V(D)J alignment was performed with MiXCR. Vaccine-responding clonotypes were defined with edgeR using replicate PBMC samples, requiring FDR below 0.01 and a log2 fold change above 5 up to day 15. Each bulk clonotype was labeled CD4 or CD8 based on which sequenced repertoire, CD4 or CD8, contained the clonotype at higher abundance. Clonotypes enriched at least 10-fold in dextramer-positive over dextramer-negative fractions were defined as NS4B-specific, and CD4-biased clonotypes were excluded. TCRdb reprocessing: public reads trimmed at Q25 with fastp, clones called with MiXCR, in-frame beta chains kept. Every CDR3 protein is listed once, alongside the most common genes and DNA of its rows. Clone size and V and J calls follow TCRdb, not the original study. The sample contains around 53,000 distinct CDR3 sequences, around 6.7% of them found a single time. Together, the top ten hold 20% to 25% of the sample.

What this sample's treatment or condition label stands for: live attenuated yellow fever vaccine strain. PBMCs were isolated from peripheral blood using a standard Ficoll-Paque protocol. Epitope-specific CD8 T cells were sorted with a dextramer loaded with the yellow fever NS4B epitope peptide, and anti-CD3 and anti-CD8 staining was applied. TriZol was used to extract RNA from bulk PBMCs, CD4 and CD8 fractions, and dextramer-positive and dextramer-negative fractions. Here is what the overall study found, with its caveats: Only two donors were included in the study, so the extent to which the findings can be generalized is limited. A small share of clonotypes occurred in both CD4 and CD8 compartments, likely arising from convergent recombination. The secondary T-cell response was found to be weaker but faster than the primary response, with a peak reached on day 5 rather than on day 15. After the booster, most clones that had expanded after primary vaccination were detected again (about 95% of CD4 and 70% to 90% of CD8), suggesting broad maintenance of memory. FACS-sorted repertoires could contain abundant contaminating clonotypes from the bulk population, so computational filtering was required.

The specimen comprised CD8+ T cells not binding an NS4B(214-222) dextramer, sorted from PBMCs, sampled 45 days after the first yellow fever vaccination. What this sample's cell subset or site label stands for: NS4B epitope dextramer-negative CD8 T cells. In this chain, TRBV29-1 is recombined with TRBJ2-3; the D gene is perhaps TRBD1, on 5 matching bases. The source is a young man who received the YFV17D yellow fever vaccine. This receptor carries the CDR3 CSVETAGILTSTDTQYF. The DNA sequence is TGCAGCGTTGAAACGGCAGGGATTCTTACTAGCACAGATACGCAGTATTTT.